The source of this T cell receptor (beta chain) is a study of blood T cells in healthy people across ages. A second PCR of roughly 7 to 11 cycles used a sample-barcoded 5' primer and a J-beta primer mix. Each CDR3 protein gets one entry after TCRdb re-called the 5' RACE reads with MiXCR. The table has 750,000 or so distinct CDR3 sequences, around a quarter seen once. The study recruited healthy Caucasian donors from Russia who were aged about 6 to 95. The table lists this clonotype with a few counts. The V segment lost 1 base and the J segment 8 bases; nucleotides outside the gene matches: 5. There are 14 residues in the CDR3. From germline, CDR1 is LGHDT and CDR2 YNNKEL (reference sequence). These records were also assigned to another study, of T cells of mothers and their children. That report adds: Unrelated mother-child pairs always had slightly, but never significantly, lower normalized overlap than related pairs. The analysis detected no persistent microchimeric T cell clones.

Sequenced: blood. The sequence was collected from a boy aged 5-17 years in good health. The gene calls are TRBV3-1 and TRBJ2-1; 7 bases align to TRBD2. CDR3 in amino acids: CASSQGLTSYEQFF. The CDR3 bases are TGTGCCAGCAGCCAAGGACTGACTAGCTATGAGCAGTTCTTC.